This entry lists 15 T cell receptor beta chains sequenced from one sample in a study of cytomegalovirus exposure and HLA in healthy donors. Use of 60 Vbeta and 13 Jbeta primers characterized the PCR. Produced via immunoSEQ multiplex PCR; TCRdb's table is partial and in-frame only. Among more than 85,000 clones listed, around 80% were seen once. Sequencing was performed on PBMCs. Receptors originate from a woman younger than 35 in good health and CMV-seronegative.

The chain links TRBV5-1 to TRBJ2-5; D not resolved. Looked up from germline, CDR1 is SGHRS and CDR2 is YFSETQ. V gave up 0 bases and J gave up 2 bases, with 8 bases separating them. There are 14 residues in the CDR3. CDR3 DNA sequence: TGCGCCAGCAGCTTGGGTACAGCACAAGAGACCCAGTACTTC. Its translation: CASSLGTAQETQYF.

This clone was seen a handful of times. The rearrangement uses TRBV7-9 and TRBJ1-5; a possible D gene is TRBD1 (5 bases). The CDR3 sequence is 15 residues long. V was cut by 5 bases and J by 1 base, with 12 bases left in between. CDR1 is SEHNR, CDR2 FQNEAQ, per germline (reference sequence). CDR3 loop: CASSPGGISNQPQHF. In DNA, the CDR3 is TGTGCCAGCAGCCCCGGGGGAATCAGCAATCAGCCCCAGCATTTT.

This chain connects TRBV4-1 to TRBJ2-1; D unresolved. The CDR3 is made up of 15 amino acids. The ends were cut back, 3 bases at V and 1 base at J, with 10 bases in the middle. CDR1 is MGHRA, CDR2 YSYEKL, per germline. CDR3 protein: CASSQLLNSYNEQFF. The CDR3 DNA sequence: TGCGCCAGCAGCCAGTTACTAAATTCCTACAATGAGCAGTTCTTC.

J is TRBJ1-6 and V is TRBV7-3; D is perhaps TRBD1 (6 bases). Germline-derived CDR1 and CDR2 are SGHTA and FQGTGA. The CDR3 covers 15 residues. V was shortened by 0 bases and J by 8 bases, with 11 bases between the two germline ends. CDR3: CASSLTPQGYSPLHF. CDR3 coding DNA: TGTGCCAGCAGCTTAACGCCCCAGGGGTATTCACCCCTCCACTTT. The full variable domain, rest sourced from reference TRBV7-3 and TRBJ1-6, is GAGVSQTPSNKVTEKGKYVELRCDPISGHTALYWYRQSLGQGPEFLIYFQGTGAADDSGLPNDRFFAVRPEGSVSTLKIQRTERGDSAVYLCASSLTPQGYSPLHFGNGTRLTVT.

The chain recombines TRBV18 with TRBJ2-7; D might be TRBD2 (5 bases). The CDR3 runs to 14 residues. The germline gives CDR1 KGHSH, CDR2 LQKENI. With 2 bases removed from V and 3 bases from J, the gap between germline ends came to 11 bases. The CDR3 DNA is TGTGCCAGCTCACCAAAAGGACTGGACTACGAGCAGTACTTC. This translates into CASSPKGLDYEQYF.

V and J are TRBV2 and TRBJ2-1; TRBD2 agrees at 9 bases. The CDR3 totals 19 residues. Trimming at V came to 7 bases and at J to 8 bases, leaving 24 bases not matched to a gene. Germline V gene lookup returns CDR1 SNHLY and CDR2 FYNNEI. Here the CDR3 reads CASTTLRDPRGGSFHEQFF. The CDR3 DNA reads as TGTGCCAGCACTACACTCCGGGATCCGCGGGGGGGAAGTTTCCATGAGCAGTTCTTC.

This clone was seen only once. The chain is built from TRBV7-2 and TRBJ2-7, with 7 bases lining up with TRBD2. The germline CDR1 and CDR2 sequences are SGHTA and FQGNSA. V lost 3 bases, J lost 2 bases, and 1 base stayed unmatched. The CDR3 has 13 amino acids. The CDR3 sequence: CASSFGTTYEQYF. The CDR3 DNA sequence: TGTGCCAGCAGCTTCGGGACTACCTACGAGCAGTACTTC.

V and J are TRBV4-1 and TRBJ1-6, with 9 bases aligning to TRBD1. V lost 1 base to trimming and J lost 7 bases; unmatched junction nucleotides: 5. This CDR3 comprises 16 residues. The V gene's germline CDR1 is MGHRA and CDR2 YSYEKL. Written as DNA, the CDR3 is TGCGCCAGCAGCCAAGTCGAGGGGACAGGGAATTCACCCCTCCACTTT. This encodes CASSQVEGTGNSPLHF.

In its sample, this clone was seen once. This chain uses TRBV27 with TRBJ2-1; 10 bases map to TRBD2. The CDR3 runs 15 residues. V gave up 4 bases and J gave up 2 bases; unmatched junction bases: 2. Germline CDR1 MNHEY, CDR2 SMNVEV (reference sequence). The CDR3 reads CASSSSGGAYNEQFF. CDR3 bases: TGTGCCAGCAGTTCCAGCGGGGGGGCCTACAATGAGCAGTTCTTC.

The chain carries TRBV5-4 and TRBJ2-3; 8 bases line up with TRBD2. The V segment lost 4 bases and the J segment 5 bases; nucleotides outside the gene matches: 12. Germline values: CDR1 SGHNT, CDR2 YYREEE (reference sequence). CDR3 size: 16 residues. Written as DNA, the CDR3 is TGTGCCAGCAGCGCGGCACAGCGGGGGTGGAGAGATACGCAGTATTTT. Translated: CASSAAQRGWRDTQYF. The variable domain in full, with the rest retrieved from reference TRBV5-4 and TRBJ2-3, is ETGVTQSPTHLIKTRGQQVTLRCSSQSGHNTVSWYQQALGQGPQFIFQYYREEENGRGNFPPRFSGLQFPNYSSELNVNALELDDSALYLCASSAAQRGWRDTQYFGPGTRLTVL.

V is TRBV6-5 and J is TRBJ2-5, with 9 bases matching TRBD1. The J call may be incorrect, as the DNA end agrees better with TRBJ2-7. Per the germline V gene, CDR1 is MNHEY and CDR2 is SVGAGI. This CDR3 comprises 15 residues. CDR3 amino acids: CASSYRDRESYEQYF. The DNA of the CDR3 is TGTGCCAGCAGTTACCGGGACAGGGAATCCTACGAGCAGTACTTC.

This chain uses TRBV28 with TRBJ2-3, with 8 bases that match TRBD1. The CDR3 totals 15 residues. Germline CDR1 is MDHEN and CDR2 is SYDVKM. V lost 1 base and J lost 4; bases outside the gene matches: 4. In nucleotides, the CDR3 is TGTGCCAGCAGTTTATCCAGGGGGCGCGCAGATACGCAGTATTTT. This translates into CASSLSRGRADTQYF.

Only one count was recorded for this clone. The chain recombines TRBV19 with TRBJ2-7; the match to TRBD2 covers 7 bases. Per germline, CDR1 LNHDA and CDR2 SQIVND (reference sequence). The CDR3 is made up of 14 amino acids. Trimming cost V 3 bases and J 1 base; bases outside gene matches: 3. CDR3 sequence: CASSMTGGSYEQYF. CDR3 DNA sequence: TGTGCCAGTAGTATGACGGGAGGTTCCTACGAGCAGTACTTC.

The chain links TRBV28 to TRBJ2-5, with 11 bases matching TRBD1. J was trimmed by 5 bases and V by 6 bases; bases with no gene match: 5. Germline V CDR1 and CDR2: MDHEN, SYDVKM. CDR3 length: 14 amino acids. CDR3 coding DNA: TGTGCCAGCAGGGACAGGGGGCGGTGGGAGACCCAGTACTTC. This codes for CASRDRGRWETQYF.

This clone appeared a few times. The chain carries TRBV19 and TRBJ2-2; 13 bases are shared with TRBD2. Trimming took 6 bases from V and 5 from J; bases not matched to a gene: 6. Germline V CDR1 and CDR2: LNHDA, SQIVND (reference sequence). The CDR3 consists of 16 residues. The CDR3 DNA sequence: TGTGCCAGTAGGACTAGCGGGAGGCGGAAAACCGGGGAGCTGTTTTTT. Protein product: CASRTSGRRKTGELFF.